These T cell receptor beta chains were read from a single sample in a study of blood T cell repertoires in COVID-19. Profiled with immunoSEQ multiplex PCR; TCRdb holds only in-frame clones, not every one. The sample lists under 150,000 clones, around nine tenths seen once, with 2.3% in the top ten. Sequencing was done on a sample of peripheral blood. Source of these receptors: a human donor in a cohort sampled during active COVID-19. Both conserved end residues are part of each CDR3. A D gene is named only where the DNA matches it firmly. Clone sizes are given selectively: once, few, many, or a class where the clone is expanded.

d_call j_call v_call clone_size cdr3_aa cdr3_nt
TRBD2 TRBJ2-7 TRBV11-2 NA CASSRGGLIRDEQYF TGTGCCAGCAGTCGGGGGGGTCTTATTAGAGACGAGCAGTACTTC
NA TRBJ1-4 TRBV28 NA CASIQGREEKLFF TGTGCCAGCATTCAGGGGAGAGAAGAAAAACTGTTTTTT
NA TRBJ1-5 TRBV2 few CASSFSNQPQHF TGTGCCAGCAGTTTCTCCAATCAGCCCCAGCATTTT
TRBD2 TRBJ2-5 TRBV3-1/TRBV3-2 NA CASSPSGLAGGSQETQYF TGTGCCAGCAGCCCTAGCGGACTAGCGGGGGGCTCCCAAGAGACCCAGTACTTC
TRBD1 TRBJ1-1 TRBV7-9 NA CASSNPGQGNTEAFF TGTGCCAGCAGCAATCCGGGACAGGGGAACACTGAAGCTTTCTTT
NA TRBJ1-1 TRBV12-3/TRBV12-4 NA CASTQRVWTEAFF TGTGCCAGCACCCAACGGGTGTGGACTGAAGCTTTCTTT
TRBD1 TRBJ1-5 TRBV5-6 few CASSADRAGQPQHF TGTGCCAGCAGCGCAGACAGGGCCGGTCAGCCCCAGCATTTT
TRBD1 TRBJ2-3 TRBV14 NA CASSHLPGQGADTQYF TGTGCCAGCAGCCACCTCCCGGGACAGGGGGCAGATACGCAGTATTTT
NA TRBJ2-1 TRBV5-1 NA CASSFQGQYNEQFF TGCGCCAGCAGTTTCCAGGGGCAATACAATGAGCAGTTCTTC
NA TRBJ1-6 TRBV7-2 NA CASSLVWGEYSPLHF TGTGCCAGCAGCTTAGTTTGGGGGGAGTATTCACCCCTCCACTTT
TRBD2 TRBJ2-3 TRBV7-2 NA CASSLGRTRTDTQYF TGTGCCAGCAGCTTAGGTAGGACTAGGACAGATACGCAGTATTTT